The entry below gives a single TCR beta chain sequence along with its context. As yet, its antigen is unknown. TCRdb's table, derived via immunoSEQ multiplex PCR, lists solely in-frame clones and lacks some. The table shows approximately 330,000 clones, with around four fifths occurring only once. TCR beta libraries used around 2.2 micrograms of genomic DNA from cryopreserved PBMCs. This specimen belongs to a study of cytotoxic CD8 clonotypes in ibrutinib-treated CLL. Overall study context: The patients, some 12 relapsed/refractory and 15 treatment-naive, included 17 who were IGHV unmutated.

Germline CDR1 ENHRY, CDR2 SYGVKD. There are 20 residues in the CDR3. The V segment lost 3 bases and the J segment 2 bases; nucleotides outside the gene matches: 15. Study results and caveats: Baseline values of clonality outstripped age-matched healthy donors and followed circulating CD8+ T-cell counts. Sampling times (in sustained-remission versus progressing patients) were not the same.

The rearrangement joins TRBV10-3 to TRBJ2-7, with 14 bases aligning to TRBD2. This sample comprised PBMCs, obtained before ibrutinib treatment. This sequence originates from a human donor with chronic lymphocytic leukemia. This chain's CDR3 is CAISDPPGTSGSFFPYEQYF. The DNA for the CDR3 is TGTGCCATCAGTGACCCCCCCGGGACTAGCGGGAGTTTCTTCCCCTACGAGCAGTACTTC.